Presented here are 32 T cell receptor beta chains from one specimen sequenced in a study of shared clonotypes between healthy human individuals. Only in-frame clones appear in the TCRdb table, and some are missing; sequencing was by immunoSEQ multiplex PCR. This table holds 2.3 million or so clones, about 92% found once. The sequenced sample was naive CD4+ T cells from PBMCs. Subset given: CD45RA+ positively selected. These receptor sequences come from a man aged 18 to 29 in good health. Some clones in this sample may be carry-over from other donors' samples.

The V gene is TRBV6-8, the J gene TRBJ2-5, with 10 bases lining up with TRBD2. Germline assignment: CDR1 MNHGY and CDR2 SAAAGT. The CDR3 is 17 residues long. V gave up 5 bases and J gave up 2 bases; unmatched junction bases: 11. The CDR3 nucleotides are TGTGCCAGCAGTACCCGCCGGGCTAGCGGGAGACAAGAGACCCAGTACTTC. Amino acids: CASSTRRASGRQETQYF.

This clone has just a few counts. This chain uses TRBV19 with TRBJ1-5, with D possibly matching TRBD1 (5 bases). CDR3 length: 14 residues. The V gene lost 5 bases and the J gene lost 7 bases, with 15 bases spanning the gap. Germline CDR1 LNHDA, CDR2 SQIVND (reference sequence). The CDR3 protein is CASSLVGGEQPQHF. DNA for the CDR3: TGTGCCAGTAGTCTTGTGGGGGGAGAGCAGCCCCAGCATTTT.

The chain links TRBV28 to TRBJ2-1; no definite D call. Trimming pared 8 bases from V and 5 bases from J, leaving 13 bases between. The CDR3 loop spans 13 amino acids. In germline, CDR1 is MDHEN, CDR2 SYDVKM. CDR3 DNA sequence: TGTGCCAGCCTGTCCCCCCAGAACAATGAGCAGTTCTTC. This encodes CASLSPQNNEQFF.

The V gene is TRBV6-7, the J gene TRBJ1-2; D is uncertain. TRBV6-7 carries the ORF label, with uncertain function. CDR3 length: 12 amino acids. V was pared by 5 bases and J by 8 bases, with 12 bases between. CDR3 sequence reads: CASSRWIEGYTF. The CDR3 DNA sequence: TGTGCCAGCAGTCGTTGGATCGAGGGCTACACCTTC.

The chain employs TRBV14 and TRBJ1-2; 9 nucleotides align to TRBD1. The germline CDR1 and CDR2 sequences are SGHDN and FVKESK. V shed 4 bases and J 3 bases; nucleotides not matched to a gene: 3. This CDR3 has 14 residues. CDR3 DNA: TGTGCCAGCAGCCGGGACAGGGTTGACTATGGCTACACCTTC. It translates to CASSRDRVDYGYTF.

V usage is TRBV5-1 and J usage is TRBJ2-7, with D possibly TRBD2 on 6 matching bases. The CDR3 is 12 residues long. V was shortened by 2 bases and J by 9 bases, with 12 bases between the two germline ends. Per the germline V gene, CDR1 is SGHRS and CDR2 is YFSETQ. CDR3 coding DNA: TGCGCCAGCAGCTTATCGGGCGGGGTGCAGTACTTC. Protein sequence: CASSLSGGVQYF.

CDR3 sequence: CASSLDNTGRNEKLFF. The CDR3 coding sequence is TGCGCCAGCAGCTTGGATAATACAGGGAGAAATGAAAAACTGTTTTTT. The V and J genes are TRBV5-1 and TRBJ1-4; D might be TRBD1 (6 bases). The CDR3 spans 16 residues. Germline CDR1 is SGHRS and CDR2 is YFSETQ. V was shortened by 0 bases and J by 5 bases, with 14 bases between the two germline ends.

The gene calls are TRBV9 and TRBJ2-1, with D perhaps assigned TRBD1 or TRBD2 (5 bases each). The CDR3 extends over 16 amino acids. The germline V gene has CDR1 SGDLS and CDR2 YYNGEE. Trimming removed 7 bases from V and 0 bases from J, with 17 bases in between. CDR3 protein: CASGRDGGGSYNEQFF. The CDR3 DNA follows: TGTGCCAGCGGCCGGGACGGCGGAGGCTCCTACAATGAGCAGTTCTTC.

The chain employs TRBV5-1 and TRBJ2-3, with 15 bases that match TRBD2. The trim removed 0 bases at V and 5 bases at J, leaving 4 bases unmatched. CDR3 length: 17 amino acids. CDR1 SGHRS and CDR2 YFSETQ come from the germline V gene. CDR3 protein: CASSLGGTSGGQDTQYF. The CDR3 nucleotides are TGCGCCAGCAGCTTGGGTGGGACTAGCGGGGGGCAAGATACGCAGTATTTT.

This clone has just one count. The chain combines TRBV27 with TRBJ2-3; a possible D gene is TRBD2 (6 bases). Trimming pared 3 bases from V and 4 bases from J, leaving 11 bases between. CDR3 size: 14 residues. The germline V gene has CDR1 MNHEY and CDR2 SMNVEV (reference sequence). The CDR3 loop reads CASSFSGGADTQYF. The CDR3 DNA reads TGTGCCAGCAGTTTTAGCGGAGGAGCAGATACGCAGTATTTT.

This chain connects TRBV28 to TRBJ2-5, with 13 bases that match TRBD2. The length of the CDR3 is 18 residues. The V and J ends lost 5 bases and 1 base, in that order; junction bases with no gene match: 10. Germline V gives CDR1 MDHEN, CDR2 SYDVKM. The chain's CDR3 is CASSKGGTSGTFQETQYF. The CDR3 nucleotides read TGTGCCAGCAGTAAGGGGGGGACTAGCGGGACCTTCCAAGAGACCCAGTACTTC.

V gene TRBV27 combines with J gene TRBJ2-7; possibly TRBD1 for D (6 bases). Between the trimmed V and J ends, which lost 7 bases and 7 bases, there was a span of 20 bases. Per germline, CDR1 MNHEY and CDR2 SMNVEV (reference sequence). This CDR3 has 14 residues. The CDR3: CASTLSGTSGEQYF. Written as DNA, the CDR3 is TGTGCCAGCACCCTCTCCGGGACATCGGGGGAGCAGTACTTC.

The chain couples TRBV11-2 to TRBJ2-7, with D unresolved. The CDR3 loop spans 14 amino acids. The germline gives CDR1 SGHAT, CDR2 FQNNGV. V was pared by 7 bases and J by 3 bases, with 16 bases between. The CDR3, as DNA: TGTGCCAGCACCTTTCCCGGGCAAGACTACGAGCAGTACTTC. Its protein product is CASTFPGQDYEQYF. The entire variable domain, with the rest obtained from reference TRBV11-2 and TRBJ2-7, is as follows: EAGVAQSPRYKIIEKRQSVAFWCNPISGHATLYWYQQILGQGPKLLIQFQNNGVVDDSQLPKDRFSAERLKGVDSTLKIQPAKLEDSAVYLCASTFPGQDYEQYFGPGTRLTVT.

The CDR3 reads CASSQDGTDVETQYF. DNA for the CDR3: TGCGCCAGCAGCCAAGACGGGACAGACGTGGAGACCCAGTACTTC. The chain recombines TRBV4-1 with TRBJ2-5; TRBD1 matches at 7 bases. The CDR3 has 15 amino acids. V dropped 0 bases and J dropped 5; count of bases not matched to a gene: 6. Germline CDR1 MGHRA, CDR2 YSYEKL.

The chain links TRBV6-5 to TRBJ1-4; D gene uncertain. The V end lost 5 bases, the J end lost 8 bases, and 12 bases lay between the germline ends. Germline assignment: CDR1 MNHEY and CDR2 SVGAGI. The CDR3 length is 13 residues. In DNA form, the CDR3 reads TGTGCCAGCAGTCGAACAATTGGAGAAAAACTGTTTTTT. Protein sequence: CASSRTIGEKLFF.

To note about this clone: Other nucleotide sequences from this sample produce the same CDR3. The rearrangement uses TRBV18 and TRBJ1-1; TRBD1 is a possible D gene (5 bases). The germline CDR1 and CDR2 sequences are KGHSH and LQKENI. The CDR3 is made up of 13 amino acids. V was pared by 0 bases and J by 3 bases, with 5 bases between. The CDR3 DNA is TGTGCCAGCTCACCACCGGGGGACACTGAAGCTTTCTTT. Residues: CASSPPGDTEAFF.

This rearrangement joins TRBV7-3 to TRBJ1-2; TRBD1 might be the D (6 bases). Germline-derived CDR1 and CDR2 are SGHTA and FQGTGA. The CDR3 loop spans 15 amino acids. The V end lost 4 bases, the J end lost 4 bases, and 16 bases lay between the germline ends. CDR3 protein: CASSSGPGVSYGYTF. Here the CDR3 DNA reads TGTGCCAGCAGCTCAGGTCCAGGGGTGAGCTATGGCTACACCTTC.

The gene calls are TRBV19 and TRBJ2-7; D not certain. The CDR3 covers 16 residues. The ends were cut back, 6 bases at V and 4 bases at J, with 22 bases in the middle. Germline V gene sequence: CDR1 LNHDA, CDR2 SQIVND (reference sequence). DNA of the CDR3: TGTGCCAGTAGCTCTGGTCCAGCCGCCCTGATTTACGAGCAGTACTTC. Its translation is CASSSGPAALIYEQYF.

This rearrangement joins TRBV27 to TRBJ2-2; either TRBD1 or TRBD2 may supply D (6 bases each). The V end lost 10 bases, the J end lost 0 bases, and 12 bases lay between the germline ends. The CDR3 runs to 14 residues. CDR1 is MNHEY, CDR2 SMNVEV, per germline (reference sequence). CDR3 DNA: TGTGCCACCCCTGGGGGGCCGAACACCGGGGAGCTGTTTTTT. As protein: CATPGGPNTGELFF.

The chain uses TRBV19 and TRBJ1-2, with a possible D match to TRBD1 (5 bases). The CDR3 is 14 amino acids. Germline V gives CDR1 LNHDA, CDR2 SQIVND (reference sequence). V lost 3 bases, J lost 2 bases, and 10 bases lay in between. CDR3 bases: TGTGCCAGTAGTATTACAGGCCCAAACTATGGCTACACCTTC. This encodes CASSITGPNYGYTF.

The chain employs TRBV7-2 and TRBJ2-1; D is tentatively TRBD1 or TRBD2 (6 bases each). Germline V gene sequence: CDR1 SGHTA, CDR2 FQGNSA. This CDR3 contains 17 residues. The V end was cut by 4 bases, the J end by 7 bases, with 23 bases between. CDR3 amino acids: CASSSLAQGTYRNEQFF. As DNA, the CDR3 is TGTGCCAGCAGCTCCCTTGCCCAGGGGACTTATCGGAATGAGCAGTTCTTC. Combining the CDR3 with reference TRBV7-2 and TRBJ2-1 gives the whole variable domain GAGVSQSPSNKVTEKGKDVELRCDPISGHTALYWYRQSLGQGLEFLIYFQGNSAPDKSGLPSDRFSAERTGGSVSTLTIQRTQQEDSAVYLCASSSLAQGTYRNEQFFGPGTRLTVL.

The chain recombines TRBV12-5 with TRBJ1-2, with 7 nucleotides matching TRBD1. The CDR3 totals 16 residues. The germline V gene encodes CDR1 LGHNT and CDR2 FRNRAP. J was trimmed by 8 bases and V by 6 bases; bases with no gene match: 18. CDR3 protein: CASGPTAGQVISGYTF. The DNA of the CDR3 is TGTGCTAGTGGCCCCACTGCAGGACAGGTTATTTCGGGCTACACCTTC.

V gene TRBV27 combines with J gene TRBJ2-7; D gene ambiguous. Trimming took off 6 bases at V and 0 bases at J, with 15 bases between the two ends. The CDR3 covers 15 residues. CDR1 is MNHEY and CDR2 is SMNVEV in the germline V gene (reference sequence). The CDR3 DNA sequence: TGTGCCAGCAGGTCTGATGGGGAATCCTCCTACGAGCAGTACTTC. Translating gives CASRSDGESSYEQYF.

This chain uses TRBV4-1 with TRBJ2-1, with 14 bases fitting TRBD2. Germline V gene data show CDR1 as MGHRA and CDR2 as YSYEKL. V dropped 0 bases and J dropped 8; count of bases not matched to a gene: 15. The CDR3 has 20 amino acids. The CDR3 is CASSQDQATSGRVGVDEQFF. CDR3 nucleotide sequence: TGCGCCAGCAGCCAAGATCAAGCGACTAGCGGGAGGGTTGGTGTGGATGAGCAGTTCTTC.

Comments on this clone: Other DNA sequences in this specimen translate into the identical CDR3. The genes are TRBV6-5 and TRBJ1-5; possible D gene TRBD1, 6 bases. Germline-derived CDR1 and CDR2 are MNHEY and SVGAGI. Deletions cut 5 bases from V and 4 bases from J, with 9 bases between. The CDR3 is 13 residues long. CDR3 region: CASSARGNQPQHF. The CDR3 nucleotides are TGTGCCAGCAGTGCCAGGGGAAATCAGCCCCAGCATTTT.

Regarding this clone: The sample holds other DNA sequences that translate to the same CDR3. CDR3 protein: CASSYSRRGGTEAFF. In DNA, the CDR3 is TGTGCCAGCAGTTACTCGAGGAGGGGGGGCACTGAAGCTTTCTTT. The chain links TRBV6-5 to TRBJ1-1; possible D gene TRBD1, 6 bases. Germline values: CDR1 MNHEY, CDR2 SVGAGI. Trimming cost V 0 bases and J 4 bases, with 12 bases left between them. The CDR3 totals 15 residues.

J is TRBJ2-1 and V is TRBV4-2; 7 positions match TRBD2. Looked up from germline, CDR1 is LGHNA and CDR2 is YNFKEQ. The CDR3 loop spans 18 amino acids. J gave up 1 base and V 0 bases, and 9 bases lay outside the gene matches. Written as DNA, the CDR3 is TGTGCCAGCAGCCAAGATCCGGGCGGGGGTCGGTCCTACAATGAGCAGTTCTTC. This encodes CASSQDPGGGRSYNEQFF.

The CDR3 coding sequence is TGTGCCAGCAGACCGGGGGCCTTCCAAGAGACCCAGTACTTC. Translated, it gives CASRPGAFQETQYF. This sequence joins TRBV5-5 and TRBJ2-5; D may match TRBD1 or TRBD2 (6 bases each). Germline loops: CDR1 SGHKS, CDR2 YYEKEE (reference sequence). The germline V and J ends were trimmed by 5 bases and 1 base, with 12 bases remaining between them. This CDR3 is 14 amino acids long. Supplemented by reference TRBV5-5 and TRBJ2-5, the full variable domain reads DAGVTQSPTHLIKTRGQQVTLRCSPISGHKSVSWYQQVLGQGPQFIFQYYEKEERGRGNFPDRFSARQFPNYSSELNVNALLLGDSALYLCASRPGAFQETQYFGPGTRLLVL.

This chain connects TRBV6-6 to TRBJ2-4; a possible D gene is TRBD2 (6 bases). This CDR3 is 11 amino acids long. Germline values: CDR1 MNHNY, CDR2 SVGAGI (reference sequence). V was clipped by 6 bases and J by 15 bases, with 15 bases between them. This chain's CDR3 is CASSEGTFWYF. CDR3 in DNA: TGTGCCAGCAGCGAAGGGACTTTCTGGTACTTC.

This clone appeared a single time. The V and J genes are TRBV19 and TRBJ2-2; TRBD2 matches 11 bases. CDR3 size: 15 residues. J lost 5 bases, V lost 10 bases, and 9 bases had no gene match. CDR1 and CDR2 from the germline V gene are LNHDA and SQIVND (reference sequence). The CDR3 loop is CATKLAGVETGELFF. The DNA for the CDR3 is TGTGCCACAAAACTAGCGGGAGTTGAAACCGGGGAGCTGTTTTTT.

Comments on this clone: Germline is not matched at one junction end, which may reflect a read error. The rearrangement joins TRBV9 to TRBJ2-7; weak D call: TRBD1 (6 bases). The CDR3 consists of 14 residues. In germline, CDR1 is SGDLS, CDR2 YYNGEE. The CDR3 sequence is CASSVEASGTPLNF. The CDR3 region has the DNA TGTGCCAGCAGCGTAGAGGCTTCGGGGACACCCCTCAACTTC. Full variable domain (missing parts from reference TRBV9 and TRBJ2-7): DSGVTQTPKHLITATGQRVTLRCSPRSGDLSVYWYQQSLDQGLQFLIQYYNGEERAKGNILERFSAQQFPDLHSELNLSSLELGDSALYFCASSVEASGTPLNFGPGTRLTVT.

This clone was counted a single time. In the same sample, other DNA sequences code for this CDR3. The chain joins TRBV7-8 to TRBJ2-5, with D perhaps TRBD1 or TRBD2 (6 bases each). Trimming shortened V by 1 base and J by 5 bases, and 11 bases separated the two germline ends. Germline CDR1 is SGHVS and CDR2 is FQNEAQ. This CDR3 is built from 14 residues. The CDR3 bases are TGTGCCAGCAGCTTAGGTGGGGGGCAGGAGACCCAGTACTTC. It specifies CASSLGGGQETQYF.